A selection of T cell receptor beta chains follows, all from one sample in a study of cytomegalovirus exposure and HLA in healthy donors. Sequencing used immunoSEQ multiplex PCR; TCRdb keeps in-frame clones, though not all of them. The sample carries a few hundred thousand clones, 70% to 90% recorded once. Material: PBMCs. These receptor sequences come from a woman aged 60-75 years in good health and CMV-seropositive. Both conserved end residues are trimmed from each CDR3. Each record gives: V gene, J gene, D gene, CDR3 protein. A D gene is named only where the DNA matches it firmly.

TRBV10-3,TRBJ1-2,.,AISETKELSNYGYT
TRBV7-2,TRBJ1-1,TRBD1,ASSPGQGATEAF
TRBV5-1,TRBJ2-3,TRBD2,ASSFRLAGGTDTQY
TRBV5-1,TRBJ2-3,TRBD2,ASSLVGLGGDTQY
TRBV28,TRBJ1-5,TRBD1,ASSRNRGWNQPQH
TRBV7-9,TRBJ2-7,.,ASSPQGTDEQY
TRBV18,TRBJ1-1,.,ASSGQLNTEAF
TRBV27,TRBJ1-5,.,ASSGDGAANQPQH
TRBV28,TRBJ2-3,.,ASTPGGVPITDTQY
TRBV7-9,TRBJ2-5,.,ASSFQIQETQY
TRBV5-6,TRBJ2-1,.,ASSLDRVVNEQF
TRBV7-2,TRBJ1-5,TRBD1,ASSPTGGGQPQH
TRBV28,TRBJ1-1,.,ASSFLGRGTEAF
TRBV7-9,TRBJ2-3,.,ASNIGGSGVGST
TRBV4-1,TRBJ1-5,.,ASSQDPASNQPQH
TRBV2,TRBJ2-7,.,AIQVVSYEQY
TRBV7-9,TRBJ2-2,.,ASRVHGSNTGELF
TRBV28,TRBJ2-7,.,ASSLGRNTYEQY
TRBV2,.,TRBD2,ASSTGIAGLYEQY
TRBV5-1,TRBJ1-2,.,ASSLASGGRERNYGYT
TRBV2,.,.,ASRETLTGEQY
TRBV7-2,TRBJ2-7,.,ASSPWTPPYEQY
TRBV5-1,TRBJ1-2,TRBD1,ASRLFRDRDSYT
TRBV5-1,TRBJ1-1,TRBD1,ASSDRGGVDTEAF
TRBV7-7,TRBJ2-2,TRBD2,ASSLSPRGRGDTGELF
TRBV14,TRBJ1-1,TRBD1,ASSPTPGQGSARTEAF
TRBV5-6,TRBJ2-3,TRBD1,ASSSPGTEVTDTQY
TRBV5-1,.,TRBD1,ASSWTGDRTSETQY
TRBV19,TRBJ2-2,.,ASNPFPRVSTGELF
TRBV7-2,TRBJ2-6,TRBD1,ASSPHGGQGFSGANVLT
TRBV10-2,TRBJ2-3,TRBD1,ASSEGGQGAPDTQY
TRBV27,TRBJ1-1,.,ASSLTLGTEAAF
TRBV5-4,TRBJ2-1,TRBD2,ASSPGGTSGYNEQF
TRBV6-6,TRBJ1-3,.,ASSYTVSGNTIY
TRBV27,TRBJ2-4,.,ASSLSWHPLAKNIQY
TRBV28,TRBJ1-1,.,ASRLQENTEAF
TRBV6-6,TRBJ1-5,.,ASSYATASNQPQH
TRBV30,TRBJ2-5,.,AWTGGTWFNQETQY
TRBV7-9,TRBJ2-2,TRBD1,SSSLGTGSPGELF
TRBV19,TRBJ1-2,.,ASSMGHVGYLGYGYT
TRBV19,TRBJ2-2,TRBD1,ASKRTGGGRTGELF
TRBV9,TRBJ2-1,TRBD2,ASSVDSGSFGEQF
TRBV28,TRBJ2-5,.,ASRMAGQETQY
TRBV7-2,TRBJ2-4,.,ASSVTGSKNIQY
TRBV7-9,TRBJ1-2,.,ASSTPNYGYT
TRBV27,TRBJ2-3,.,ASKPSRLDTQY
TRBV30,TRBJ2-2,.,AWSVSVFTGELF
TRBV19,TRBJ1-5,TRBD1,ASKLGTGGSLGNQPQH
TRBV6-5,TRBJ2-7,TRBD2,ASSSRASGRVYEQY
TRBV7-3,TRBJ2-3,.,ASSQISGGTDTQY
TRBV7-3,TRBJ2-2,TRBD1,ASSLGDRETGELF
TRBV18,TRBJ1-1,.,ASSSGTMNTEAF